This is a list of T cell receptor beta chains from one sample in a study of cytomegalovirus exposure and HLA in healthy donors. Generated by immunoSEQ multiplex PCR, the TCRdb table keeps only in-frame clones and is missing some. The sample yields tens of thousands of clones, less than 90% seen once. The sample was PBMCs. These receptors were taken from a female donor in good health and CMV-seronegative. Each CDR3 is given with its conserved first and last residue. A D gene is named only where the DNA matches it firmly. Only some rows state a clone size, as once, few, many or a class for expanded clones.

-	TRBV4-1	TRBJ1-2	14	-	TGCGCCAGCAGCCAAGATAGGGGTAGCTATGGCTACACCTTC	CASSQDRGSYGYTF
once	TRBV5-6	TRBJ1-2	14	TRBD1	TGTGCCAGCAGCAGGGGACAGATTAACTATGGCTACACCTTC	CASSRGQINYGYTF
-	TRBV28	TRBJ2-2	22	TRBD2	TGTGCCAGCAGTTTGGGTCCTGAGGGATGGCGGCTAGCGGGAGTAGACACCGGGGAGCTGTTTTTT	CASSLGPEGWRLAGVDTGELFF
-	TRBV5-4	TRBJ1-2	17	-	TGTGCCAGCAGCCGCGAACCGGGACAACCTTCGGTGAATGGCTACACCTTC	CASSREPGQPSVNGYTF
-	TRBV5-1	TRBJ2-3	16	TRBD2	TGCGCCAGCAGCTGGACTAGCGGGGGGGCGACAGATACGCAGTATTTT	CASSWTSGGATDTQYF
once	TRBV2	TRBJ1-1	12	-	TGTGCCAGCTGCCCATCAAGCTCTGAAGCTTTCTTT	CASCPSSSEAFF
-	TRBV7-9	TRBJ1-1	15	-	TGTGCCAGCAGCTTAAGCCCCAGCGGTCGGACTGAAGCTTTCTTT	CASSLSPSGRTEAFF
-	TRBV2	TRBJ2-5	12	-	TGTGCCAGCAGACTAGCAGGCGAGACCCAGTACTTC	CASRLAGETQYF
-	TRBV7-9	TRBJ2-6	16	-	TGTGCCAGCAGCTTAGCGCGCGGCTCTGGGGCCAACGGCCTGACTTTC	CASSLARGSGANGLTF
once	TRBV14	TRBJ1-4	15	-	TGTGCCAGCAGCCAAGATATCGGGAGTAATGAAAAACTGTTTTTT	CASSQDIGSNEKLFF
-	TRBV4-3	TRBJ2-1	16	TRBD2	TGCGCCAGCAGCCAAGATAGCGGGAACTCCTACAATGAGCAGTTCTTC	CASSQDSGNSYNEQFF
-	TRBV6-5	TRBJ1-3	14	-	TGTGCCAGCAGCAGACAGGTGGAAGGAAACACCATATATTTT	CASSRQVEGNTIYF
-	TRBV4-3	TRBJ2-7	17	-	TGCGCCAGCAGCCAAGTCCTACCGGGACATTCGTCCTACGAGCAGTACTTC	CASSQVLPGHSSYEQYF
-	TRBV7-3	TRBJ2-4	19	TRBD2	TGTGCCAGCAGCCAACAGCCCCCCTTTGGGGAGGGGGCCAAAAACATTCAGTACTTC	CASSQQPPFGEGAKNIQYF
-	TRBV5-8	TRBJ2-7	13	-	TGTGCCAGCAGCTTGCAACTACCCTACGAGCAGTACTTC	CASSLQLPYEQYF
-	TRBV20-1	TRBJ2-7	11	-	TGCAGTGCTACTACAGCCTACGAGCAGTACTTC	CSATTAYEQYF
-	TRBV9	TRBJ2-2	15	TRBD1	TGTGCCAGCAGTCCTGGACAGGTTGGAGCCGGGGAGCTGTTTTTT	CASSPGQVGAGELFF
-	TRBV2	TRBJ1-6	15	TRBD1	TGTGCCAGCAGTGAAGTGACAGGGCGCACCGAACCCCTCCACTTT	CASSEVTGRTEPLHF
-	TRBV7-9	TRBJ1-2	14	-	TGTGCCAGCAGCCCCCCTCGACAGACTCGGGGCTACACCTTC	CASSPPRQTRGYTF
-	TRBV6-9	TRBJ2-3	15	-	TGTGCCAGCAGTTACCCCCGGAGGGTCCCAGATACGCAGTATTTT	CASSYPRRVPDTQYF
-	TRBV10-3	TRBJ2-7	16	-	TGTGCCATCAGTGCCGGACCGGGACAAGTCTCCTACGAGCAGTACTTC	CAISAGPGQVSYEQYF
-	TRBV2	TRBJ1-1	15	TRBD1	TGTGCCAGCAGTCGACAGGGCGCACTGAACACTGAAGCTTTCTTT	CASSRQGALNTEAFF
-	TRBV11-3	TRBJ2-1	12	TRBD2	TGTGCCAGCAGCTTCGCGGGAGATGAGCAGTTCTTC	CASSFAGDEQFF
-	TRBV7-9	TRBJ1-1	12	-	TGTGCCAGCAGCCCTGGACAAGAAGGAGCTTTCTTT	CASSPGQEGAFF
-	TRBV6-5	TRBJ1-2	13	-	TGTGCCAGCAGTTACTCACCGGGCTATGGCTACACCTTC	CASSYSPGYGYTF